This T cell receptor (beta chain) derives from a study of follicular helper T cells after annual influenza vaccination. Background on the study: Some donors were sampled over the 2013-2014, 2014-2015 and 2015-2016 vaccinations.

Trimming at V came to 2 bases and at J to 8 bases, leaving 7 bases not matched to a gene. The CDR3 covers 14 residues. Germline values: CDR1 MNHEY, CDR2 SVGAGI. The sample's time point: 2015-2016 season, pre-vaccination. Using immunoSEQ multiplex PCR, the repertoire was profiled, and TCRdb retains in-frame clones only, with some absent. The sample lists approximately 6,500 clones; 80% to 85% were seen once. The input for sequencing was CXCR5- memory CD4+ T cells sorted from blood, taken on the day of influenza vaccination. The V gene is TRBV6-5, the J gene TRBJ1-2; 8 bases fit TRBD1. The TCR sequence derives from an adult who received the influenza vaccine. As DNA, the CDR3 is TGTGCCAGCAGTTACCCTCAGGGGGCGCCCGGCTACACCTTC. Translation: CASSYPQGAPGYTF.